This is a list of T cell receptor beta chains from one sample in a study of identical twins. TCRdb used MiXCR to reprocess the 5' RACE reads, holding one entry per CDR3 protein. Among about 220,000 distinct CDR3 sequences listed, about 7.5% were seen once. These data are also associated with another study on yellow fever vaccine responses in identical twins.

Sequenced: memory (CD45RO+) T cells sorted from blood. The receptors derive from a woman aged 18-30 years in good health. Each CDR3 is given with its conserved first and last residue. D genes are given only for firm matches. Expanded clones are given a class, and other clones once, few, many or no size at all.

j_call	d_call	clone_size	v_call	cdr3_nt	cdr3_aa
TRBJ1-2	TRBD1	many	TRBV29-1	TGCAGCGCTCGACAGGGTGACTATGGCTACACCTTC	CSARQGDYGYTF
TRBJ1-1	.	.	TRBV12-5	TGTGCTAGTGGTATGGCTTTGAACACTGAAGCTTTCTTT	CASGMALNTEAFF
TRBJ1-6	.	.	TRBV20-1	TGCAGTGCTAGAGAGGCCAGTAATTCACCCCTCCACTTT	CSAREASNSPLHF
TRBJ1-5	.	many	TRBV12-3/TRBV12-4	TGTGCCAGCAGTTTCGGCGGGACGGCCAAAAATCAGCCCCAGCATTTT	CASSFGGTAKNQPQHF
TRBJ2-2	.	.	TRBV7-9	TGTGCCAGCAGCCGAAGTTCCACCGGGGAGCTGTTTTTT	CASSRSSTGELFF
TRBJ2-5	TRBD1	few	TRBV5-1	TGCGCCAGCAGCTTTGAGGGACAGAAGCAAGAGACCCAGTACTTC	CASSFEGQKQETQYF
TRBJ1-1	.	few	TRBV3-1	TGTGCCAGCAGCCTACGACAGTCCATGAACACTGAAGCTTTCTTT	CASSLRQSMNTEAFF
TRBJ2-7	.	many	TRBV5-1	TGCGCCAGCAGCGCTGCAGGGGTCCACGAGCAGTACTTC	CASSAAGVHEQYF
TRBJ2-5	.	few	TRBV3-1	TGTGCCAGCAGCCAAGGGACCTTATCCGACCAGTACTTC	CASSQGTLSDQYF
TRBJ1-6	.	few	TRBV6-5	TGTGCCAGCATTTCAGGGATCGCTAATTCACCCCTCCACTTT	CASISGIANSPLHF
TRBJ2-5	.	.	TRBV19	TGTGCCAGTAGTACACCCGGGAGAGAAGAGACCCAGTACTTC	CASSTPGREETQYF
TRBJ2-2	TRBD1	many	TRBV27	TGTGCCAGCAGTTTCGGGACAGGGGTAGGGACCGGGGAGCTGTTTTTT	CASSFGTGVGTGELFF
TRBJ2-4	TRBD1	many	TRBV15	TGTGCCACCAGCAGAGATCGTTCGGACAGGGGACCCAAAAACATTCAGTACTTC	CATSRDRSDRGPKNIQYF
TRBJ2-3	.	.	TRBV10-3	TGTGCCATCAGAGGGTCGACTAGATCAGATACGCAGTATTTT	CAIRGSTRSDTQYF